The rows below give T cell receptor beta chains drawn from one sample of a study of radiation and T cells in renal cell carcinoma. The table came from immunoSEQ multiplex PCR; TCRdb's copy has only in-frame clones and leaves some out. The table records some 150,000 clones, less than 85% of them present only once. The sequenced sample was blood, obtained from a patient whose treatment included radiotherapy and nephrectomy. Receptors were obtained from a woman aged 45-65 years with renal cell carcinoma. Each CDR3 is given with its conserved first and last residue. D genes are given only for firm matches. Clone size, where shown, is once, few, many, or a class for clones that have expanded.

j_call: TRBJ2-7
d_call: TRBD1
clone_size: -
v_call: TRBV28
cdr3_aa: CASSPRQGYDEQYF
cdr3_nt: TGTGCCAGCAGTCCTAGACAGGGTTACGACGAGCAGTACTTC

j_call: TRBJ1-2
d_call: -
clone_size: -
v_call: TRBV5-1
cdr3_aa: CASSLKAGFGYTF
cdr3_nt: TGCGCCAGCAGCTTAAAGGCAGGGTTCGGCTACACCTTC

j_call: TRBJ2-1
d_call: TRBD2
clone_size: -
v_call: TRBV7-9
cdr3_aa: CASSKEGGRINEQFF
cdr3_nt: TGTGCCAGCAGTAAGGAGGGCGGGAGGATAAATGAGCAGTTCTTC

j_call: TRBJ2-2
d_call: -
clone_size: -
v_call: TRBV2
cdr3_aa: CASRWSGTNTGELFF
cdr3_nt: TGTGCCAGCAGATGGTCAGGCACGAACACCGGGGAGCTGTTTTTT

j_call: TRBJ1-1
d_call: -
clone_size: -
v_call: TRBV19
cdr3_aa: CASTNTRNTEAFF
cdr3_nt: TGTGCCAGTACGAACACCCGGAACACTGAAGCTTTCTTT

j_call: TRBJ1-2
d_call: TRBD1
clone_size: -
v_call: TRBV6-1
cdr3_aa: CASSGRDRGYGYTF
cdr3_nt: TGTGCCAGCAGTGGCCGGGACAGAGGCTATGGCTACACCTTC

j_call: TRBJ2-3
d_call: TRBD1
clone_size: -
v_call: TRBV9
cdr3_aa: CASSQVTGSTDTQYF
cdr3_nt: TGTGCCAGCAGCCAAGTGACAGGGAGCACAGATACGCAGTATTTT

j_call: TRBJ2-7
d_call: TRBD1
clone_size: -
v_call: TRBV7-9
cdr3_aa: CASSSAGTGSEQYF
cdr3_nt: TGTGCCAGCAGCAGCGCCGGGACAGGGTCCGAGCAGTACTTC

j_call: TRBJ1-2
d_call: -
clone_size: -
v_call: TRBV5-4
cdr3_aa: CASSFRMTENYGYTF
cdr3_nt: TGTGCCAGCAGCTTTCGCATGACGGAAAACTATGGCTACACCTTC

j_call: TRBJ2-1
d_call: TRBD1
clone_size: -
v_call: TRBV7-9
cdr3_aa: CASSVDRRYNEQFF
cdr3_nt: TGTGCCAGCAGCGTGGACAGGCGTTACAATGAGCAGTTCTTC

j_call: TRBJ2-1
d_call: TRBD2
clone_size: -
v_call: TRBV19
cdr3_aa: CASSTGGPVEQFF
cdr3_nt: TGTGCCAGTAGTACGGGAGGGCCTGTTGAGCAGTTCTTC

j_call: TRBJ2-3
d_call: -
clone_size: -
v_call: TRBV5-1
cdr3_aa: CASSGGLNTDTQYF
cdr3_nt: TGCGCCAGCTCAGGGGGACTAAACACAGATACGCAGTATTTT

j_call: TRBJ1-5
d_call: -
clone_size: few
v_call: TRBV2
cdr3_aa: CASRLDGDQPQHF
cdr3_nt: TGTGCCAGCAGGTTGGACGGAGATCAGCCCCAGCATTTT

j_call: TRBJ2-7
d_call: -
clone_size: -
v_call: TRBV10-3
cdr3_aa: CAISASLSYEQYF
cdr3_nt: TGTGCCATCAGTGCTTCCCTTTCCTACGAGCAGTACTTC

j_call: TRBJ1-1
d_call: -
clone_size: once
v_call: TRBV5-5
cdr3_aa: CASSPRVGDTEAFF
cdr3_nt: TGTGCCAGCAGCCCCCGGGTTGGCGACACTGAAGCTTTCTTT

j_call: TRBJ1-2
d_call: -
clone_size: -
v_call: TRBV4-3
cdr3_aa: CASSSRGSTGGGYTF
cdr3_nt: TGCGCCAGCAGCTCGAGGGGGTCAACGGGAGGTGGCTACACCTTC

j_call: TRBJ1-3
d_call: TRBD1
clone_size: -
v_call: TRBV5-6
cdr3_aa: CASTFIQGALFSGNTIYF
cdr3_nt: TGTGCCAGCACCTTTATACAGGGGGCCCTTTTCTCTGGAAACACCATATATTTT

j_call: TRBJ2-3
d_call: TRBD2
clone_size: -
v_call: TRBV28
cdr3_aa: CASSFGASGRTDTQYF
cdr3_nt: TGTGCCAGCAGTTTTGGGGCTAGCGGGAGGACAGATACGCAGTATTTT

j_call: TRBJ1-3
d_call: -
clone_size: -
v_call: TRBV2
cdr3_aa: CASSRRVDTIYF
cdr3_nt: TGTGCCAGCAGTCGCAGGGTGGACACCATATATTTT

j_call: TRBJ1-3
d_call: -
clone_size: -
v_call: TRBV30
cdr3_aa: CAWSVSSSGNTIYF
cdr3_nt: TGTGCCTGGAGTGTATCCAGCTCTGGAAACACCATATATTTT

j_call: TRBJ1-2
d_call: -
clone_size: once
v_call: TRBV2
cdr3_aa: CASSEVNRGYTF
cdr3_nt: TGTGCCAGCAGTGAAGTTAACAGGGGCTACACCTTC

j_call: TRBJ1-5
d_call: -
clone_size: -
v_call: TRBV5-1
cdr3_aa: CASTLDGRDHQPQHF
cdr3_nt: TGCGCCAGCACCTTGGATGGCAGGGACCATCAGCCCCAGCATTTT

j_call: TRBJ2-4
d_call: -
clone_size: -
v_call: TRBV5-1
cdr3_aa: CASTRSGRENIQYF
cdr3_nt: TGCGCCAGCACCCGGTCGGGGCGGGAAAACATTCAGTACTTC

j_call: TRBJ1-5
d_call: -
clone_size: -
v_call: TRBV11-2
cdr3_aa: CASSRDSNQPQHF
cdr3_nt: TGTGCCAGCAGCCGGGACAGCAATCAGCCCCAGCATTTT

j_call: TRBJ1-1
d_call: -
clone_size: -
v_call: TRBV6-5
cdr3_aa: CASSYSGGATTEAFF
cdr3_nt: TGTGCCAGCAGTTACTCTGGCGGGGCAACCACTGAAGCTTTCTTT

j_call: TRBJ2-7
d_call: -
clone_size: -
v_call: TRBV6-5
cdr3_aa: CASSYRSSYEQYF
cdr3_nt: TGTGCCAGCAGTTACAGGAGCTCCTACGAGCAGTACTTC

j_call: TRBJ2-1
d_call: TRBD2
clone_size: -
v_call: TRBV18
cdr3_aa: CASSPGGGAREQFF
cdr3_nt: TGTGCCAGCTCACCGGGCGGGGGGGCTCGTGAGCAGTTCTTC

j_call: TRBJ2-2
d_call: -
clone_size: -
v_call: TRBV10-3
cdr3_aa: CAITQVVDTGELFF
cdr3_nt: TGTGCCATCACACAGGTAGTCGACACCGGGGAGCTGTTTTTT

j_call: TRBJ2-4
d_call: TRBD1
clone_size: -
v_call: TRBV6-5
cdr3_aa: CASSGDRVNIQYF
cdr3_nt: TGTGCCAGCAGTGGGGACAGGGTAAACATTCAGTACTTC

j_call: TRBJ1-5
d_call: -
clone_size: once
v_call: TRBV9
cdr3_aa: CASRGLGRAEFNQPQHF
cdr3_nt: TGTGCCAGCAGAGGACTCGGACGGGCCGAATTCAATCAGCCCCAGCATTTT

j_call: TRBJ1-2
d_call: TRBD1
clone_size: few
v_call: TRBV5-6
cdr3_aa: CASSSRTGAGYGYTF
cdr3_nt: TGTGCCAGCAGCTCAAGGACAGGGGCGGGCTATGGCTACACCTTC

j_call: TRBJ1-2
d_call: TRBD1
clone_size: -
v_call: TRBV5-8
cdr3_aa: CASSHATGAYGYTF
cdr3_nt: TGTGCCAGCAGTCACGCGACAGGGGCCTATGGCTACACCTTC

j_call: TRBJ2-3
d_call: TRBD1
clone_size: -
v_call: TRBV9
cdr3_aa: CASSVVPGQGTDTQYF
cdr3_nt: TGTGCCAGCAGCGTAGTACCGGGACAGGGCACAGATACGCAGTATTTT

j_call: TRBJ1-2
d_call: -
clone_size: -
v_call: TRBV5-1
cdr3_aa: CASSLVSPSFYGYTF
cdr3_nt: TGCGCCAGCAGCTTGGTCAGTCCCTCTTTCTATGGCTACACCTTC

j_call: TRBJ1-1
d_call: -
clone_size: -
v_call: TRBV30
cdr3_aa: CACQHWNTEAFF
cdr3_nt: TGTGCCTGCCAACACTGGAACACTGAAGCTTTCTTT

j_call: TRBJ2-5
d_call: -
clone_size: -
v_call: TRBV4-3
cdr3_aa: CASSQFLGQETQYF
cdr3_nt: TGCGCCAGCAGCCAATTCCTAGGGCAAGAGACCCAGTACTTC

j_call: TRBJ2-5
d_call: TRBD2
clone_size: -
v_call: TRBV15
cdr3_aa: CATSRDSGGETQYF
cdr3_nt: TGTGCCACCAGCAGAGATTCGGGGGGAGAGACCCAGTACTTC

j_call: TRBJ2-3
d_call: -
clone_size: -
v_call: TRBV11-2
cdr3_aa: CASSLVSTDTQYF
cdr3_nt: TGTGCCAGCAGCTTAGTAAGCACAGATACGCAGTATTTT

j_call: TRBJ2-7
d_call: TRBD2
clone_size: -
v_call: TRBV5-1
cdr3_aa: CASSLDGGTYEQYF
cdr3_nt: TGCGCCAGCAGCTTGGACGGGGGGACCTACGAGCAGTACTTC

j_call: TRBJ2-1
d_call: TRBD2
clone_size: -
v_call: TRBV2
cdr3_aa: CASSGRGPRAGAYNEQFF
cdr3_nt: TGTGCCAGCAGTGGGAGAGGCCCGCGAGCGGGGGCCTACAATGAGCAGTTCTTC

j_call: TRBJ2-7
d_call: TRBD1
clone_size: -
v_call: TRBV30
cdr3_aa: CAWRTGGSYEQYF
cdr3_nt: TGTGCCTGGAGAACAGGGGGCTCCTACGAGCAGTACTTC